The subject of this entry is one T cell receptor (beta chain). This sample is drawn from a study of T cells in Graves' hyperthyroidism and ophthalmopathy. V lost 0 bases and J 4 bases, leaving 14 bases between the germline ends. The CDR3 is 15 amino acids. Germline assignment: CDR1 SGHDT and CDR2 YYEEEE. Researchers took RNA transcripts and amplified the TCR beta CDR3 regions from them. With the HTBI primer set, the TCR CDR3 went through a first round of RT-PCR. Each CDR3 protein is one row after TCRdb ran MiXCR on the multiplex PCR reads. The table shows hundreds of thousands of distinct CDR3 sequences, with approximately 20% occurring only once.

The sequence was obtained from a man aged 35 to 55 with Graves' ophthalmopathy. The sequencing input was blood. The chain has TRBV5-6 and TRBJ2-7, with a weak D call TRBD2 (6 bases). CDR3 amino acids: CASSLAGGDRYEQYF. CDR3 DNA sequence: TGTGCCAGCAGCTTGGCGGGCGGGGACCGGTACGAGCAGTACTTC.